This TCR beta chain was recovered during a study of T cell responses to AZD1222 COVID-19 vaccine (dated by TCRdb to 2020 to 2022). In terms of the full investigation: TCR sequencing was performed for 230 to 250 trial participants, of whom about 200 were given two doses of AZD1222 and some 26 were given two doses of MenACWY control vaccine. Trial participants were enrolled by age into 18-55, 56-69 and 70-plus year subgroups, with approximately 150, 30 and 60 TCR-sequenced participants respectively.

The CDR3 regions of human TCRbeta chains were analyzed by immunosequencing. The authors' pipeline ran thus. Repertoire TCRs were checked for matches against a reference library of SARS-CoV-2-specific TCRs that had been generated using the MIRA antigen-specificity platform. Breadth meant the fraction of unique TCRs that were SARS-CoV-2-associated, whereas depth meant the fraction of total T cells that were SARS-CoV-2-associated. Using the MIRA data, each spike-specific TCR was mapped to the spike region that the TCR reacts to and placed in a CD4 or CD8 class. Log10-transformed breadth and depth values were compared by one-way ANOVA with Sidak's multiple comparisons tests. Here the immuneACCESS table is served through TCRdb, limited to in-frame sequences with V and J called. Missing clones are a known gap in these copies; in checked studies unresolved V genes cover under half, and the rest lacks a known reason. That table is the source of V, J and clone size, and D and trimming were worked out from the DNA. The table for this sample lists over 150,000 clones; about 83% of them were counted only once. The top ten clonotypes cover over 1% of the sample.

The CDR3, from cysteine to phenylalanine, totals 13 residues. Kept here is only the CDR3 DNA, which spans 39 bases and is read in frame from base 1. Cut back by 0 bases and 4 bases, the V and J ends lie 4 bases apart. For this clone: There is no known antigen for this receptor. Base-call qualities are not available, and no considerably larger clone is one nucleotide away.

The time point label, read with the paper, signifies: about 28 days (+/-7) after the second vaccine dose. AZD1222 recipients with second doses at about 4 weeks or about 12 weeks were pooled, because spike-specific TCR depth and breadth did not differ between schedules. Vaccinee samples were obtained from the UK trials COV001 and COV002, which included a single-blind randomized controlled phase 2/3 trial of AZD1222 (ChAdOx1 nCoV-19) in healthy adults. For TCRbeta chain sequencing, PBMC samples from trial participants were taken at day 0 and at day 28 after the second dose. Points the paper makes about the study in general: Participants were mostly white British, with more females than males. The authors suggested clonal diversity may have been underestimated. Because no samples from the day 14 peak response were available, repertoires could be characterized only after the peak T cell response. In the small 56-69-year group, the increase in depth fell short of significance, most likely because of low power. Reportedly, close to half of the unique spike-specific TCRs recognized epitopes lying outside the regions that are mutated in the B.1.351 and B.1.1.7 variants. The whole spike protein was spanned by vaccine-associated CD4 TCRs, and dominant responses were seen in regions 160-218 and 743-854. After two AZD1222 doses, spike-specific TCR breadth and depth were significantly higher than at day 0 and than in MenACWY recipients. Conclusions about previously exposed vaccinees were limited because only five to seven AZD1222 recipients were SARS-CoV-2 seropositive at baseline.

The V and J segments used are TRBV12-3 or TRBV12-4 and TRBJ1-5; no confident D gene assignment can be made. Here the sequenced sample was peripheral blood, taken 28 days after the second AZD1222 dose. The sequence came from an adult who received the AZD1222 COVID-19 vaccine. The nucleotide sequence reads as follows: TGTGCCAGCAGTTTAGCTCTGAATCAGCCCCAGCATTTT. Its amino acids are CASSLALNQPQHF.